This T cell receptor (beta chain) was identified during a study of cytomegalovirus exposure and HLA in healthy donors. Germline values: CDR1 SGHRS, CDR2 YFSETQ. V trimming: 4 bases; J trimming: 5 bases; junction bases outside the gene matches: 6. The CDR3 contains 15 residues. Vbeta (60) and Jbeta (13) primers were used in the PCR. The method was immunoSEQ multiplex PCR; TCRdb's version includes in-frame clones alone and lacks a portion of them. This table has around 140,000 clones, around four fifths appearing once. The sequenced sample was PBMCs. The genes are TRBV5-1 and TRBJ1-5; 10 bases align to TRBD1. The sequence derives from a female donor in good health and CMV-seronegative. The CDR3 spells CASSPTGGRDQPQHF. CDR3 in DNA: TGCGCCAGCAGCCCGACAGGGGGCCGGGATCAGCCCCAGCATTTT. Full variable domain (outside the CDR3, taken from reference TRBV5-1 and TRBJ1-5): KAGVTQTPRYLIKTRGQQVTLSCSPISGHRSVSWYQQTPGQGLQFLFEYFSETQRNKGNFPGRFSGRQFSNSRSEMNVSTLELGDSALYLCASSPTGGRDQPQHFGDGTRLSIL.